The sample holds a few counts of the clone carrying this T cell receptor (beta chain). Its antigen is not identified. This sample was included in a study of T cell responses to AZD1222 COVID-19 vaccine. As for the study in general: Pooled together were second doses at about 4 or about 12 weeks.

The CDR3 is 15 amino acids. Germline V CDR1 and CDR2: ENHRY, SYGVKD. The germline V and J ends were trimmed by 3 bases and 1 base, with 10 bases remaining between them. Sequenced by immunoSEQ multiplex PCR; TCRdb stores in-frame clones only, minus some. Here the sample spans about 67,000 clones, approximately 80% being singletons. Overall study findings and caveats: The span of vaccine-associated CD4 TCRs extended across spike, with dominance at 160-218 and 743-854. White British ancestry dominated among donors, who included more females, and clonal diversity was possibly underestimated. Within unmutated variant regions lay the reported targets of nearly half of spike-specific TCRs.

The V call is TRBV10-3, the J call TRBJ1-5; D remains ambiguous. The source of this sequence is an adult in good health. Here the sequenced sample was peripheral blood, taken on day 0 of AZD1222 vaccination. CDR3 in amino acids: CAISEMGFSNQPQHF. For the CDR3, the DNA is TGTGCCATCAGTGAAATGGGATTCAGCAATCAGCCCCAGCATTTT.